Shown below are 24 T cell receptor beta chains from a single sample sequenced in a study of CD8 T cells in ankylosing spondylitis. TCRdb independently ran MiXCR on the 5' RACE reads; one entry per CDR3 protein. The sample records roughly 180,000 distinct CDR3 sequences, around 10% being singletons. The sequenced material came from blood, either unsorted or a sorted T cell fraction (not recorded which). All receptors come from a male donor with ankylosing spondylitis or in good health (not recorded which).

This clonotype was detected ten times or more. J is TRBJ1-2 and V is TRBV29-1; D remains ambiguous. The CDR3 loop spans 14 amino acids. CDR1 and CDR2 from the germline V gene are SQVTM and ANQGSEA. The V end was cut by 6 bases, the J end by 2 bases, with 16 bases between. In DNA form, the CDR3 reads TGCAGCGTCAGTCGGACCGTGGAAAACTATGGCTACACCTTC. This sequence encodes CSVSRTVENYGYTF.

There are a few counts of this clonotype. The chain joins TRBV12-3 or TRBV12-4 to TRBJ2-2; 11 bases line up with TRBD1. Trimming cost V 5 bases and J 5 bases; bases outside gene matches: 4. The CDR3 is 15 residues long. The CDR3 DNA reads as TGTGCCAGCAGTCCTGGACAGGGGGCGACCGGGGAGCTGTTTTTT. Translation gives CASSPGQGATGELFF.

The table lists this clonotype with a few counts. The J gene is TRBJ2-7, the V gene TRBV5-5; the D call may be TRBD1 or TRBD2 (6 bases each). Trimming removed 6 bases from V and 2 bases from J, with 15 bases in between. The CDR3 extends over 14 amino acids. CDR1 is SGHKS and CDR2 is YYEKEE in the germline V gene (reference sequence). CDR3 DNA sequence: TGTGCCAGCACTCCAGGGGAGGTCGCCTACGAGCAGTACTTC. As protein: CASTPGEVAYEQYF.

CDR3 sequence reads: CASSLWGATYEQYF. The CDR3, as DNA: TGTGCCAGCAGTTTATGGGGGGCTACCTACGAGCAGTACTTC. The chain couples TRBV27 to TRBJ2-7; either TRBD1 or TRBD2 may supply D (6 bases each). Germline V gene data show CDR1 as MNHEY and CDR2 as SMNVEV (reference sequence). Trimming took off 1 base at V and 2 bases at J, with 9 bases between the two ends. This CDR3 has 14 residues.

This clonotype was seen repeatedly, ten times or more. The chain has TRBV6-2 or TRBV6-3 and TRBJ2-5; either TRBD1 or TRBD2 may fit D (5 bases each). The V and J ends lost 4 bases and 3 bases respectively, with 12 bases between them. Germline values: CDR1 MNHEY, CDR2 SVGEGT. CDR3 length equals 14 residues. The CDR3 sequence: CASSFPGPKETQYF. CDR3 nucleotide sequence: TGTGCCAGCAGTTTCCCGGGGCCTAAAGAGACCCAGTACTTC.

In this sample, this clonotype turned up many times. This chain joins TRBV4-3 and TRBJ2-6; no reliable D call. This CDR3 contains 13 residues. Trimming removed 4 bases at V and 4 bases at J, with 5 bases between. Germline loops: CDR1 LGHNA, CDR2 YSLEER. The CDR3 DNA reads TGCGCCAGCAGCCTCGTGGGGGCCAACGTCCTGACTTTC. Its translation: CASSLVGANVLTF.

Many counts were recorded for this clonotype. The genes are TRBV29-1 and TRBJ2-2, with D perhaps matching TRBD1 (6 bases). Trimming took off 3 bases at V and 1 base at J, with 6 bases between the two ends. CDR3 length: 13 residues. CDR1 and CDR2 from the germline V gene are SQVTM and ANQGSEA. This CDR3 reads CSVDRGNTGELFF. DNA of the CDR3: TGCAGCGTTGACAGGGGGAACACCGGGGAGCTGTTTTTT.

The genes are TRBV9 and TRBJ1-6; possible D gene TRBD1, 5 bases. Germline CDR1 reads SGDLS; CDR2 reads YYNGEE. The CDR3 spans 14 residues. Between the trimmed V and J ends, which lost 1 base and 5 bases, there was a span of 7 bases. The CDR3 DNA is TGTGCCAGCAGCGTATTAGGGGATAATTCACCCCTCCACTTT. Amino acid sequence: CASSVLGDNSPLHF.

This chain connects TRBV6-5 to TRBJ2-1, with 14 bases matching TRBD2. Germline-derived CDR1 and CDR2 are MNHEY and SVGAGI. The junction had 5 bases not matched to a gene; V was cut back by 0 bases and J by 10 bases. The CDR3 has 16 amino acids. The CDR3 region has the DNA TGTGCCAGCAGTTACTCGACTAGCGGGGGGGCTAGGGAGCAGTTCTTC. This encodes CASSYSTSGGAREQFF.

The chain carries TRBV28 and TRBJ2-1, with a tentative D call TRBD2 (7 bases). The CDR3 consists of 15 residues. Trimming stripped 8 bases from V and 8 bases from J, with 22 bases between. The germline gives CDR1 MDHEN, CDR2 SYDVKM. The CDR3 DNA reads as TGTGCCAGCGAACGTGGGGGGGGCCGGTTCGATGAGCAGTTCTTC. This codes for CASERGGGRFDEQFF. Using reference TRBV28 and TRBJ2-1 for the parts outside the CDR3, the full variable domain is DVKVTQSSRYLVKRTGEKVFLECVQDMDHENMFWYRQDPGLGLRLIYFSYDVKMKEKGDIPEGYSVSREKKERFSLILESASTNQTSMYLCASERGGGRFDEQFFGPGTRLTVL.

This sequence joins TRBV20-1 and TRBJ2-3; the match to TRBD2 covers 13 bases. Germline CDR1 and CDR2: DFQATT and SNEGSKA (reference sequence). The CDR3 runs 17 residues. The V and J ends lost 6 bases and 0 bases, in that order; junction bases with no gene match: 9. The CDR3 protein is CSAQTSGRASSTDTQYF. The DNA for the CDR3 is TGCAGTGCGCAAACTAGCGGGAGGGCCTCTAGCACAGATACGCAGTATTTT.

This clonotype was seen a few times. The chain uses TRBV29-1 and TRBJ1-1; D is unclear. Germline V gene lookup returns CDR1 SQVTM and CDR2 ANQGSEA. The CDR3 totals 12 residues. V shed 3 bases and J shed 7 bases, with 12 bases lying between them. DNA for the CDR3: TGCAGCGTTGAGACCTCGGCCCTTGAAGCTTTCTTT. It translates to CSVETSALEAFF.

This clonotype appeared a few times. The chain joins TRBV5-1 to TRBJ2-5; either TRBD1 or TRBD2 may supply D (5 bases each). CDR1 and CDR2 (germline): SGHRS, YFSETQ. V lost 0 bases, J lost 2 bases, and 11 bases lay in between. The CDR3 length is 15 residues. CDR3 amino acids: CASSLDGGTQETQYF. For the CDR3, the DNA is TGCGCCAGCAGCTTGGATGGGGGTACACAAGAGACCCAGTACTTC.

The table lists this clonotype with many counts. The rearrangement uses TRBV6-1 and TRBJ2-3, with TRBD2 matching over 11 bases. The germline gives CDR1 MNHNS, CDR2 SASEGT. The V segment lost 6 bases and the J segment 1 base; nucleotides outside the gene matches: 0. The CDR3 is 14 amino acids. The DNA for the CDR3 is TGTGCCAGCAGACTAGCGGGAGGCACAGATACGCAGTATTTT. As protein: CASRLAGGTDTQYF.

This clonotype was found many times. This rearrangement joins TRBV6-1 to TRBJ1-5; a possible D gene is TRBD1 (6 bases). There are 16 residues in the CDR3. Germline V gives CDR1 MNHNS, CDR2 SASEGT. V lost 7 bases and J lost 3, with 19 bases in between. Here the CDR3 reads CASTQPQGMVNQPQHF. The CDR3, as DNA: TGTGCCAGCACTCAACCACAGGGTATGGTCAATCAGCCCCAGCATTTT.

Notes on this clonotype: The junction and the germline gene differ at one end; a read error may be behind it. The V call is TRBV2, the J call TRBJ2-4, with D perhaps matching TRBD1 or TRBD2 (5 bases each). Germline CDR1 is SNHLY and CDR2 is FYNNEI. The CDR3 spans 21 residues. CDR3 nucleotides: TGTGCCAGCAGTGAAGAGAGGCTGGGGGTTGACGGCTTCCAAGCCAAAAACATTCTGTACTTC. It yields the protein CASSEERLGVDGFQAKNILYF.

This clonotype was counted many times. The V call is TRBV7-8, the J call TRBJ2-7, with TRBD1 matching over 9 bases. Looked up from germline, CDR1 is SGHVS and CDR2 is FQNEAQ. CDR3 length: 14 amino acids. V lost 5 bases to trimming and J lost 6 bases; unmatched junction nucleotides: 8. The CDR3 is CASSLLPDRGEQYF. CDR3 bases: TGTGCCAGCAGCCTCCTTCCGGACAGGGGCGAGCAGTACTTC.

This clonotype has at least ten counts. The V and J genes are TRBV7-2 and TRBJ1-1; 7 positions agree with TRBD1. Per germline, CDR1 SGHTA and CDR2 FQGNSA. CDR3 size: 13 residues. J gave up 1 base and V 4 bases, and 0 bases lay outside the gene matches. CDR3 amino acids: CASSWDRNTEAFF. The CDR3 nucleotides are TGTGCCAGCAGCTGGGACAGGAACACTGAAGCTTTCTTT.

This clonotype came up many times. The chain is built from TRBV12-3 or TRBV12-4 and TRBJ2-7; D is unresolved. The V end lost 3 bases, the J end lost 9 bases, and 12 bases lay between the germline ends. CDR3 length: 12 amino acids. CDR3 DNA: TGTGCCAGCAGTTTGGGTAATATGGGGCAGTACTTC. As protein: CASSLGNMGQYF.

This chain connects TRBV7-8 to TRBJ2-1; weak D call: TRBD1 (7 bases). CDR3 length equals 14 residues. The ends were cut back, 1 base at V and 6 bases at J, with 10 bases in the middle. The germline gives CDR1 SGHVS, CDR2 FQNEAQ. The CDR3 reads CASSLDRGGNEQFF. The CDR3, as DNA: TGTGCCAGCAGCTTAGACAGGGGAGGCAATGAGCAGTTCTTC. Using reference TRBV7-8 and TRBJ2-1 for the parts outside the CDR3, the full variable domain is GAGVSQSPRYKVAKRGQDVALRCDPISGHVSLFWYQQALGQGPEFLTYFQNEAQLDKSGLPSDRFFAERPEGSVSTLKIQRTQQEDSAVYLCASSLDRGGNEQFFGPGTRLTVL.

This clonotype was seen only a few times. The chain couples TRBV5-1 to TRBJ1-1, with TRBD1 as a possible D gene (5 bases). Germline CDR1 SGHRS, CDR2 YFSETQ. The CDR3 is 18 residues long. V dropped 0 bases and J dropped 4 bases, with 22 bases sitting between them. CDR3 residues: CASSLGAQGGLSSTEAFF. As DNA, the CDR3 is TGCGCCAGCAGCTTGGGAGCCCAGGGTGGGTTGAGTAGCACTGAAGCTTTCTTT.

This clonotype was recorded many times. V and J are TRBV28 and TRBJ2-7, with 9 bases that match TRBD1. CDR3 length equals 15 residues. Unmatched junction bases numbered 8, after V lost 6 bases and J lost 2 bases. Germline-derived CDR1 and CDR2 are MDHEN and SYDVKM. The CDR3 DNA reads TGTGCCAGCAGCTACAGGGGGCCACCCCCCTACGAGCAGTACTTC. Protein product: CASSYRGPPPYEQYF.

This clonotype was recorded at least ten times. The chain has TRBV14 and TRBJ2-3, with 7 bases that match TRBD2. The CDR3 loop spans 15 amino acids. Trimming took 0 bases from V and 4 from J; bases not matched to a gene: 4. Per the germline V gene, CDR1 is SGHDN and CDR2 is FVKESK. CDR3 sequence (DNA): TGTGCCAGCAGCCAAGAATTGCGGGAGTCAGATACGCAGTATTTT. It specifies CASSQELRESDTQYF.

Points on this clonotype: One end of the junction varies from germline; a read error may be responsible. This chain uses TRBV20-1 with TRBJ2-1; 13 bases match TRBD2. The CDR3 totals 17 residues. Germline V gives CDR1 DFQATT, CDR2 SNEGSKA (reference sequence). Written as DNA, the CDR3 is TGCTGTGCTAGCCCCACTAGCGGGGGGGCCGGATACAATGAGCAGTTCTTC. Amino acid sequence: CCASPTSGGAGYNEQFF.